The 21 T cell receptor beta chains given below trace back to one sample, sequenced in a study of OX40 agonist ivuxolimab in advanced cancers. Data came from immunoSEQ multiplex PCR; TCRdb stores just in-frame clones and leaves some out. The sample lists about 45,000 clones; 75% to 85% were seen once. The sequencing here drew on CD4+ or CD8+ T cells sorted from blood, taken in a trial of the OX40 agonist ivuxolimab. Source of these receptors: an adult with an advanced solid tumor such as melanoma, head and neck, liver or kidney cancer.

The CDR3 region has the DNA TGTGCCAGTAGTATCTCCAGTCGTTTACGCACAGATACGCAGTATTTT. Its protein is CASSISSRLRTDTQYF. V is TRBV19 and J is TRBJ2-3; D gene ambiguous. Trimming cost V 3 bases and J 1 base, with 14 bases left between them. The CDR3 is 16 residues long. Germline loops: CDR1 LNHDA, CDR2 SQIVND (reference sequence).

The chain has TRBV19 and TRBJ1-5, with 9 bases aligning to TRBD1. With 7 bases clipped from V and 4 bases from J, the junction kept 5 bases outside the gene matches. The germline CDR1 and CDR2 sequences are LNHDA and SQIVND (reference sequence). This CDR3 contains 14 residues. The CDR3: CASTRTGVNQPQHF. The CDR3 DNA sequence: TGTGCCAGTACCCGGACAGGGGTTAATCAGCCCCAGCATTTT.

Points on this clone: Other DNA sequences in the sample encode the same CDR3. The chain uses TRBV7-6 and TRBJ2-7; 10 positions match TRBD2. Unmatched junction bases numbered 2, after V lost 2 bases and J lost 4 bases. CDR1 SGHVS and CDR2 FNYEAQ come from the germline V gene. The CDR3 contains 14 residues. This CDR3 reads CASSLTSGNYEQYF. CDR3 sequence (DNA): TGTGCCAGCAGCTTAACTAGCGGGAATTACGAGCAGTACTTC.

This clone was observed once. The V call is TRBV18, the J call TRBJ2-6; a weak D match, TRBD1 (5 bases). This CDR3 comprises 15 residues. The V and J ends lost 4 bases and 2 bases respectively, with 9 bases between them. The germline V gene encodes CDR1 KGHSH and CDR2 LQKENI. The CDR3 coding sequence is TGTGCCAGCTCACTGACAGATACTGGGGCCAACGTCCTGACTTTC. This gives the protein CASSLTDTGANVLTF. The variable domain in full, completed from reference TRBV18 and TRBJ2-6, reads NAGVMQNPRHLVRRRGQEARLRCSPMKGHSHVYWYRQLPEEGLKFMVYLQKENIIDESGMPKERFSAEFPKEGPSILRIQQVVRGDSAAYFCASSLTDTGANVLTFGAGSRLTVL.

This clone was detected once. The V call is TRBV7-9, the J call TRBJ1-1; D gene unclear. Germline V CDR1 and CDR2: SEHNR, FQNEAQ (reference sequence). This CDR3 spans 14 amino acids. V was clipped by 2 bases and J by 1 base, with 8 bases between them. CDR3 sequence reads: CASSLIRTNTEAFF. CDR3 nucleotide sequence: TGTGCCAGCAGCTTAATCAGGACGAACACTGAAGCTTTCTTT.

The rearrangement uses TRBV7-6 and TRBJ2-1; possibly TRBD1 for D (6 bases). In germline, CDR1 is SGHVS, CDR2 FNYEAQ. The CDR3 contains 14 residues. Between the trimmed V and J ends, which lost 3 bases and 8 bases, there was a span of 14 bases. CDR3 region: CASSLYHRVDEQFF. The CDR3 DNA is TGTGCCAGCAGCTTGTACCACAGGGTCGATGAGCAGTTCTTC.

There are a few counts of this clone. V is TRBV9 and J is TRBJ2-7; D unclear. Germline values: CDR1 SGDLS, CDR2 YYNGEE. CDR3 length: 12 residues. The germline V and J ends were trimmed by 3 bases and 2 bases, with 6 bases remaining between them. In DNA form, the CDR3 reads TGTGCCAGCAGCGCCCCCCCCTACGAGCAGTACTTC. Encoded protein: CASSAPPYEQYF.

V gene TRBV5-1 combines with J gene TRBJ1-1; 7 bases are a match to TRBD1. J lost 4 bases, V lost 2 bases, and 8 bases had no gene match. CDR1 and CDR2 from the germline V gene are SGHRS and YFSETQ. The CDR3 is 15 residues long. The DNA of the CDR3 is TGCGCCAGCAGCTTTTTCGCAGGGGGAAGCACTGAAGCTTTCTTT. It is translated as CASSFFAGGSTEAFF.

This clone came up a few times. The chain employs TRBV6-5 and TRBJ1-6, with TRBD1 as a possible D gene (5 bases). Deletions cut 4 bases from V and 7 bases from J, with 8 bases between. This CDR3 has 13 amino acids. From germline, CDR1 is MNHEY and CDR2 SVGAGI. The chain's CDR3 is CASSSRQNSPLHF. CDR3 bases: TGTGCCAGCAGTTCGCGACAGAATTCACCCCTCCACTTT.

The chain employs TRBV19 and TRBJ2-1; D not resolved. Germline V gene lookup returns CDR1 LNHDA and CDR2 SQIVND (reference sequence). Trimming took 0 bases from V and 2 from J, leaving 8 bases between them. This CDR3 has 15 residues. The CDR3 protein is CASSIDGKPYNEQFF. The CDR3 DNA is TGTGCCAGTAGTATAGATGGGAAACCCTACAATGAGCAGTTCTTC.

V is TRBV10-2 and J is TRBJ2-3; no reliable D call. V was clipped by 5 bases and J by 2 bases, with 11 bases between them. The CDR3 is 14 amino acids. Germline assignment: CDR1 WSHSY and CDR2 SAAADI. This chain's CDR3 is CASSLDHPTDTQYF. The CDR3 nucleotides are TGCGCCAGCAGTCTGGACCACCCCACAGATACGCAGTATTTT.

The chain joins TRBV2 to TRBJ2-3; D unclear. V lost 1 base and J lost 0, with 8 bases in between. The CDR3 loop spans 15 amino acids. Germline V gene lookup returns CDR1 SNHLY and CDR2 FYNNEI. This CDR3 reads CASSEDRPSTDTQYF. Written as DNA, the CDR3 is TGTGCCAGCAGTGAAGACAGACCTAGCACAGATACGCAGTATTTT.

The rearrangement links TRBV5-4 to TRBJ2-1, with TRBD2 matching 8 bases. V dropped 2 bases and J dropped 6; count of bases not matched to a gene: 7. This CDR3 contains 15 residues. The V gene's germline CDR1 is SGHNT and CDR2 YYREEE (reference sequence). For the CDR3, the DNA is TGTGCCAGCAGCTTAGAAAACGGGAGGGGCAATGAGCAGTTCTTC. This codes for CASSLENGRGNEQFF. The entire variable domain, with the rest obtained from reference TRBV5-4 and TRBJ2-1, is as follows: ETGVTQSPTHLIKTRGQQVTLRCSSQSGHNTVSWYQQALGQGPQFIFQYYREEENGRGNFPPRFSGLQFPNYSSELNVNALELDDSALYLCASSLENGRGNEQFFGPGTRLTVL.

V and J are TRBV2 and TRBJ2-7, with unresolved D. The CDR3 loop spans 14 amino acids. V lost 6 bases, J lost 2 bases, and 14 bases lay in between. The germline V gene has CDR1 SNHLY and CDR2 FYNNEI. In nucleotides, the CDR3 is TGTGCCAGCAGCCCGGGTCGATTACCCTACGAGCAGTACTTC. Its protein is CASSPGRLPYEQYF.

The rearrangement uses TRBV5-5 and TRBJ1-1; 8 nucleotides line up with TRBD1. Germline V gene sequence: CDR1 SGHKS, CDR2 YYEKEE (reference sequence). The ends lost 0 bases at V and 7 bases at J; junction bases unmatched: 2. The CDR3 covers 13 residues. The CDR3 nucleotides read TGTGCCAGCAGCTTGGCAGGGGGCTTTGAAGCTTTCTTT. Translating it yields CASSLAGGFEAFF.

CDR3 residues: CASRFLGVGAHRAKNIQYF. As DNA, the CDR3 is TGTGCAAGTCGCTTCCTGGGGGTGGGGGCGCACCGTGCCAAAAACATTCAGTACTTC. The gene calls are TRBV12-2 and TRBJ2-4; the table gives TRBD1 as D, unverified against the DNA. TRBV12-2 is reported as a pseudogene. The CDR3 covers 19 residues.

This chain joins TRBV11-2 and TRBJ2-3, with 7 positions matching TRBD1. The V gene end was trimmed by 5 bases and the J gene end by 5 bases; junction bases not matched to a gene: 10. The CDR3 sequence is 15 residues long. In germline, CDR1 is SGHAT, CDR2 FQNNGV. The CDR3 here is CASSPIRGPGDTQYF. Written as DNA, the CDR3 is TGTGCCAGCAGCCCTATAAGGGGGCCGGGAGATACGCAGTATTTT.

The gene calls are TRBV19 and TRBJ2-5, with D perhaps matching TRBD1 (7 bases). This CDR3 has 16 amino acids. The V and J ends lost 3 bases and 3 bases respectively, with 17 bases between them. Looked up from germline, CDR1 is LNHDA and CDR2 is SQIVND (reference sequence). In DNA form, the CDR3 reads TGTGCCAGTAGTATGGGACAGAGGGGCGGGAAAGAGACCCAGTACTTC. Translation gives CASSMGQRGGKETQYF.

This clone has only a few counts. The CDR3 loop reads CASRGGTGITGELFF. CDR3 nucleotides: TGTGCCAGCAGAGGAGGGACAGGGATCACCGGGGAGCTGTTTTTT. The chain has TRBV7-3 and TRBJ2-2; TRBD1 matches 9 bases. V shed 6 bases, J shed 4 bases, and the junction held 6 bases outside the gene matches. CDR1 is SGHTA, CDR2 FQGTGA, per germline. This CDR3 comprises 15 residues.

In this sample, this clone turned up once. This chain connects TRBV28 to TRBJ1-2; 8 bases line up with TRBD1. The CDR3 length is 14 residues. The trim removed 4 bases at V and 7 bases at J, leaving 8 bases unmatched. The V gene's germline CDR1 is MDHEN and CDR2 SYDVKM. The DNA for the CDR3 is TGTGCCAGCAGTTCCTCCGGACAGGGTGGTGGCTACACCTTC. It encodes CASSSSGQGGGYTF.

The chain links TRBV5-4 to TRBJ2-7, with D maybe TRBD1 (6 bases). The CDR3 loop spans 16 amino acids. V shed 4 bases and J shed 5 bases, with 22 bases lying between them. The germline gives CDR1 SGHNT, CDR2 YYREEE (reference sequence). The CDR3 here is CASSTSPGHGTDEQYF. CDR3 sequence (DNA): TGTGCCAGCAGCACCTCACCGGGACATGGGACCGACGAGCAGTACTTC.